The 6 T cell receptor beta chains listed next were all sequenced from one sample in a study of blood T cell repertoires in COVID-19 (dated by TCRdb to 2018 to 2020). Library preparation employed the immunoSEQ multiplex PCR assay. The clones in this table, taken by TCRdb from immuneACCESS, are in-frame only. Not every clone is retained; where verified, under half of the shortfall comes from an unresolved V gene, and the cause of the rest is unknown. The sample data list over 200,000 clones, and about 90% of these were observed just once. The top ten clonotypes cover approximately 3% of the sample. Sequencing was done on a sample of PBMCs or T cells enriched from blood (not recorded which). The receptors originated from a woman in her forties or fifties in a cohort exposed to, infected with or recovered from COVID-19 (not recorded which).

The chain carries TRBV6-2 or TRBV6-3 and TRBJ2-1; TRBD2 matches 13 bases. The germline CDR1 and CDR2 sequences are MNHEY and SVGEGT. The CDR3 extends over 18 amino acids. V shed 5 bases and J 1 base; nucleotides not matched to a gene: 8. CDR3 nucleotide sequence: TGTGCCAGCAGTATCGAAGGACTAGCGGGGGCTTCCTACAATGAGCAGTTCTTC. Residues: CASSIEGLAGASYNEQFF.

The rearrangement uses TRBV3-1 (or the pseudogene TRBV3-2) and TRBJ2-7; D remains ambiguous. V was pared by 0 bases and J by 7 bases, with 10 bases between. Germline-derived CDR1 and CDR2 are LGHDT and YNNKEL (reference sequence). The CDR3 consists of 13 residues. The CDR3, as DNA: TGTGCCAGCAGCCAAGATCCCCTTCGGGAGCAGTACTTC. Its protein product is CASSQDPLREQYF.

The V call is TRBV27, the J call TRBJ1-1; tentatively, D is TRBD1 (5 bases). Looked up from germline, CDR1 is MNHEY and CDR2 is SMNVEV (reference sequence). This CDR3 spans 15 amino acids. Deletions cut 2 bases from V and 0 bases from J, with 10 bases between. DNA for the CDR3: TGTGCCAGCAGTTTACGCGGGGCCATGAACACTGAAGCTTTCTTT. Protein sequence: CASSLRGAMNTEAFF.

V gene TRBV2 combines with J gene TRBJ1-1; D not certain. The V end lost 4 bases, the J end lost 3 bases, and 15 bases lay between the germline ends. The CDR3 consists of 15 residues. CDR1 SNHLY and CDR2 FYNNEI come from the germline V gene. The CDR3 loop is CASSVPGFLDTEAFF. Here the CDR3 DNA reads TGTGCCAGCAGTGTTCCGGGTTTCCTAGACACTGAAGCTTTCTTT.

The chain employs TRBV19 and TRBJ1-2; TRBD1 agrees at 7 bases. The CDR3 totals 18 residues. The ends lost 4 bases at V and 0 bases at J; junction bases unmatched: 14. CDR1 and CDR2 (germline): LNHDA, SQIVND (reference sequence). CDR3 protein: CASSSTGEGSNANYGYTF. CDR3 DNA sequence: TGTGCCAGTAGTAGCACAGGGGAAGGGTCCAATGCTAACTATGGCTACACCTTC. Combining the CDR3 with reference TRBV19 and TRBJ1-2 gives the whole variable domain DGGITQSPKYLFRKEGQNVTLSCEQNLNHDAMYWYRQDPGQGLRLIYYSQIVNDFQKGDIAEGYSVSREKKESFPLTVTSAQKNPTAFYLCASSSTGEGSNANYGYTFGSGTRLTVV.

The chain employs TRBV27 and TRBJ2-7; 11 nucleotides align to TRBD2. Germline CDR1 MNHEY, CDR2 SMNVEV (reference sequence). The CDR3 spans 16 residues. The V segment lost 4 bases and the J segment 1 base; nucleotides outside the gene matches: 6. The CDR3 DNA follows: TGTGCCAGCAGTTCCCCGGGACTAGCGGCTTCCTACGAGCAGTACTTC. Residues: CASSSPGLAASYEQYF.